This entry features one TCR beta chain sequence. What this receptor recognizes is not known. From its cysteine to its phenylalanine, the CDR3 spans 13 amino acids. The DNA is unrecorded. Sequences SGHRS (CDR1) and YFSETQ (CDR2) are obtained from the germline V gene. TCRdb names NextSeq 550 as the instrument used. The Human TCR Profiling Kit (MiLaboratory) was used to prepare UMI-labeled 5' RACE TRB cDNA libraries. cDNA synthesis used the entire amount of extracted RNA, and PCR amplification then used the entire amount of cDNA produced. The libraries were made side by side, with each library going through the same number of PCR cycles. The original methods were these. With a minimum of two reads required per UMI, MIGEC and MiXCR pulled out about 50,000 +/- 9,200 unique UMI-labeled TRB cDNA molecules from each library. Each library averaged roughly 36,000 +/- 9,600 functional in-frame TRB CDR3 nucleotide clonotypes without stop codons. Diversity metrics, including normalized Shannon-Wiener and Chao1, were computed in VDJtools after downsampling to 5000 UMI-labeled TRB molecules per sample. VDJtools computed clonotype-size-weighted physicochemical properties of the central five CDR3 residues: interaction energy, strength, volume and Kidera factor 4. Reads reprocessed by TCRdb are summarized as one entry per CDR3 protein sequence, and DNA is absent. The V and J calls and clone size come from TCRdb's table, not from the authors' own analysis. This sample's clone table shows roughly 65,000 distinct CDR3 sequences. The ten largest clonotypes hold about 0.71% of the sample.

This record belongs to a study of CXCR3-negative and CXCR3-positive naive CD8 T cells (dated by TCRdb to the late 2010s). As for the study more broadly: In total, roughly 140 million TRB reads were obtained, which works out to roughly 1.5 +/- 0.3 million reads per library. The diversity and physicochemical repertoire analyses included more than nine donors pooled from two independent experiments. TRBV-TRBJ cluster analysis included naive subsets from 5 donors and memory cells from 3 donors. Here is what the overall study found, with its caveats: Compared with CXCR3-negative naive cells, CXCR3-positive naive cells had TRB CDR3s with higher hydrophobicity (lower Kidera factor 4), lower energy, and higher strength and volume indices. Freshly isolated PBMCs were used for most assays because CXCR3 expression partially decreased after cryopreservation. Both naive subsets had comparably high repertoire diversity, while memory CD8+ T cells had much lower repertoire diversity. Naive CXCR3-negative and CXCR3-positive cells from the same donor showed similar TRBV-TRBJ usage, whereas memory cells showed distinct patterns. Because surface CD5, which is linked to self-reactivity in mice, was comparable between the naive subsets, TCR interaction strength was also inferred from the physicochemical properties of TRB CDR3s.

Each CD8+ T cell subset was flow-sorted in triplicate, with about 320,000 cells per subset placed directly into RLT lysis buffer. Naive CD8+ T cells were defined stringently as CD45RO-CCR7+CD27+CD95- to exclude memory contaminants. Using standard density gradient centrifugation, peripheral blood mononuclear cells were isolated from buffy coats. Naive CXCR3-negative and CXCR3-positive CD8+ T cells were flow-sorted using a FACSAria III. Total RNA was extracted from sorted cells with an RNeasy Mini Kit. The source of this sequence is a human donor in good health. Some clones in this sample may be carry-over from other donors' samples. This chain joins TRBV5-1 to TRBJ1-1. The sample consisted of naive CXCR3+ CD8+ T cells from blood. The sample's cell subset or site label, in plain terms: CD45RO-CCR7+CD27+CD95- naive CD8+ T cells expressing CXCR3 (TNR3+). This receptor carries the CDR3 CASSLAEWTEAFF.